The rows below give T cell receptor gamma chains drawn from one sample of a study of gammadelta T cells in human blood. TCRdb reprocessed the RT-PCR reads through CATT. The table has approximately 120 gamma-chain clones, 50% to 75% seen once. Specimen: non-Vgamma9Vdelta2 gamma-delta T cells from cord blood. These TCRs come from a newborn. Both conserved end residues are part of each CDR3. Each record gives: clone size, V gene, J gene, CDR3 length, CDR3 DNA, CDR3 protein. Clone size is given for some rows only: seen once, a few or many times, or a class if the clone is expanded.

hyperexpanded,TRGV10,TRGJP2,14,TGTGCTGCGTGGGCCGATAGTAGTGATTGGATCAAGACGTTT,CAAWADSSDWIKTF
.,TRGV5,TRGJ1/TRGJ2,15,TGTGCCACCTGGGACAGCTTCTCCAATTATTATAAGAAACTCTTT,CATWDSFSNYYKKLF
hyperexpanded,TRGV9,TRGJ1/TRGJ2,13,TGTGCCTTGTGGGAGACCTATTATTATAAGAAACTCTTT,CALWETYYYKKLF
hyperexpanded,TRGV4,TRGJ1/TRGJ2,13,TGTGCCACCTGGGATGGGCCGTCTGTCAGGAAACTCTTT,CATWDGPSVRKLF
hyperexpanded,TRGV2,TRGJP2,12,TGTGCCACAGTGTCGGGTGATTGGATCAAGACGTTT,CATVSGDWIKTF
few,TRGV10,TRGJP2,14,TGTGCTGCGTGGGCTTTCACTTCGGATTGGATCAAGACGTTT,CAAWAFTSDWIKTF
hyperexpanded,TRGV2,TRGJ1/TRGJ2,16,TGTGCCACCTGGGACGGGCTTACTAAGAATTATTATAAGAAACTCTTT,CATWDGLTKNYYKKLF
large,TRGV4,TRGJP2,17,TGTGCCACCTGGGATGGGCCATTGCGGAGTAGTGATTGGATCAAGACGTTT,CATWDGPLRSSDWIKTF
large,TRGV8,TRGJP1,12,TGTGCCACCTGGGATAGCCGGCGGTTCAAGATATTT,CATWDSRRFKIF
hyperexpanded,TRGV8,TRGJ1/TRGJ2,12,TGTGCCACCTGGGATGGTTATTATAAGAAACTCTTT,CATWDGYYKKLF
hyperexpanded,TRGV3,TRGJ1/TRGJ2,12,TGTGCCACCTGGGCGAATTATTATAAGAAACTCTTT,CATWANYYKKLF